This T cell receptor (beta chain) is from a study of cytomegalovirus exposure and HLA in healthy donors (dated by TCRdb to the late 2010s). Study-wide context: In an earlier analysis of approximately 640 of the donors, less than 350 Gb of sequence data and 100 million or so unique TCR beta sequences from about 179 million T cells were reported. Genome-wide SNP genotypes for about three fifths of the roughly 700 donors were used in a later genetic analysis, which treated that subset as a discovery cohort. Every repertoire in the discovery cohort had been generated on one and the same sequencing platform. The study aimed to test whether cataloging public T cell receptors could reveal signatures of past pathogen exposure. Alongside the repertoire data, information on donor age, sex, ethnicity and CMV serostatus was compiled. Among around 400 genotyped donors of the cohort, an average of 235,054 unique TCR beta nucleotide sequences were sequenced per donor, roughly 20% of them non-productive. The later analysis used no new phenotypic data to find candidate immune exposures, relying instead on TCR beta sequences and their occurrence across donors. Several DR-DQ haplotypes were handled as single units for association and clustering because linkage in the cohort was strong. An earlier analysis of fewer than 700 of the donors applied high-throughput TCR beta sequencing to assess whether each TCR beta V gene segment acted as functional or pseudogenic. HLA typing covered class I and class II loci at four-digit resolution. The T cell repertoires of under 700 subjects were profiled by immunosequencing and related to cytomegalovirus serostatus. An early release that covered about 600 HLA-typed donors contained approximately 290 gigabases of sequencing data and 70 million to 100 million unique TCR sequences. In addition to the first cohort of 666 subjects, a separate validation cohort of around 110 different subjects was used. To predict cytomegalovirus infection status, the study brought together high-throughput TCR immunosequencing, statistical association of individual TCRs with disease status, and machine learning. To study patterns of TCR occurrence, a later analysis re-analyzed previously published TCR beta repertoires from several hundred donors and added high-resolution HLA genotyping. The number of typed donors differed by locus: roughly 620-630 for A, B, C, DRB1 and DQB1; 500 to 550 for DQA1; over 600 for DPA1; and 400 to 480 for DPB1. Among the approximately 400 genotyped donors, around 81% belonged to the genetic ancestry cluster associated with self-reported Caucasian donors.

The investigation overall reported the following: Because counts were too low, 15 or so rarely observed V segments, including chromosome 9 orphons, were excluded from the earlier analysis of a few hundred of the donors. According to a later analysis, TCR association rates differed among HLA loci, with DRB1 alleles showing the most associated TCRs and HLA-C alleles showing the fewest. For the cohort, immune exposure information was limited to CMV serostatus. A further reported finding was that TCR beta sequences accurately predicted the HLA-A and HLA-B alleles for most subjects in the first cohort. The classifier was reported to diagnose cytomegalovirus status with high specificity and sensitivity in both the original and validation cohorts. An association between a missense DCLRE1C variant and V-gene and J-gene trimming of TCR beta chains was found in a later genetic analysis and replicated in an independent cohort. When HLA alleles, especially DR and DQ, strongly co-occurred, attributing TCR associations to individual alleles was difficult. Because HLA typing was missing for some donors at each locus, association tests included only the typed subset. Broadly in line with IMGT annotations, most TCR beta V segments showed up in productive rearrangements about 90% or about 30% of the time in an earlier analysis of several hundred of the donors. This cohort had only TCR beta chains sequenced, and the lack of alpha or paired-chain data limited which features could be detected. According to a later analysis, most CMV-associated TCR beta chains appeared to be HLA-restricted, and the HLA associations seemed to be driven largely by CMV exposure. A later analysis associated about 16,000 TCR beta sequences with specific HLA alleles at a false discovery rate of 0.05. A total of fewer than 200 TCR beta chains were listed by the study as associated with cytomegalovirus. In a later genetic analysis, fewer N-insertions in productive TCRs were reported among donors in an Asian-associated ancestry cluster than the approximately 630-donor mean. While some public TCRs were present in many individuals, most TCR sequences turned up only very rarely across donors. The authors suggested that the approach could potentially be generalized to other disease states and immunological phenotypes. In a later analysis, several top co-occurrence clusters were reported to appear linked to parvovirus B19, influenza, CMV and Epstein-Barr virus. In a later analysis, HLA-associated TCR beta chains showed more clonal expansion and lower generation probabilities than non-associated chains that were equally common. The sequencing pipeline was judged likely to have produced a cluster of highly shared sequence variants as a technical artifact. Roughly uniform sequencing depth across donors was assumed in presence/absence analyses, although this assumption may not hold. Linkage disequilibrium might explain the correlated functional status among segregating V segments, but an unknown experimental factor could not be excluded. In vitro tests confirmed that a few of the cytomegalovirus-associated TCR beta chains recognize cytomegalovirus antigens.

Libraries were built with the immunoSEQ multiplex PCR assay. For the multiplex PCR, a mixture combining 60 forward primers for TCR Vbeta segments and 13 reverse primers for TCR Jbeta segments was used. The CDR3 region of rearranged TCR beta genes was amplified from genomic DNA by a multiplex PCR assay. The amplified TCR beta libraries were sequenced on the Illumina HiSeq System as 87-base-pair reads. The paper's data handling went like this. In a later analysis, tens of millions of unique TCR beta chains were counted across the approximately 670 repertoires, and roughly 11 million of these chains were shared by at least two donors. Raw reads were error-corrected and collapsed into unique sequences with a nearest-neighbor algorithm that merged closely related sequences to remove PCR and sequencing errors. CDR3 sequences were aligned to IMGT reference sequences to assign V, D and J gene segments. For a sequence to be retained, at least a six-nucleotide match to both a V gene segment and a J gene segment was required. A rearrangement counted as productive if the CDR3 had no stop codons and remained in frame with V and J, and every other rearrangement counted as non-productive. Following IMGT convention, CDR3 was defined as the stretch from the second conserved V-encoded cysteine to the conserved J-encoded phenylalanine. Sequences without an unambiguous match to a single V gene segment were excluded from the earlier analysis of 450 to 650 of the donors. In an earlier analysis of 587 of the donors, a V segment was called functional when productive rearrangements were above 56.7%, and segregating when the standard deviation between donors exceeded 5%. A statistical classification framework was built to diagnose cytomegalovirus status from the catalog of TCR beta chain sequences. In a later analysis, TCR nucleotide sequences were compared against IMGT/GENE-DB human TR gene sequences so that V and J genes could be assigned. A later analysis assigned CDR3 sequences and most-parsimonious VDJ recombination scenarios with the TCRdist pipeline. In a later analysis, each TCR beta chain was defined by its CDR3 amino acid sequence together with its V-gene family, and reads lacking a unique V-gene family were excluded. To address suspected cross-contamination and a sequencing artifact, a later analysis removed 550 to 750 highly shared, low-generation-probability nucleotide sequences. In a later analysis, a clonal expansion index was calculated for each public chain from normalized within-repertoire ranks of inferred template counts. In a later analysis, generation probabilities were computed using a VDJ recombination model fitted to out-of-frame rearrangements, and the results were checked against IGoR. In a later analysis, hypergeometric tests were used to score TCR-TCR, TCR-HLA and TCR-CMV co-occurrence, with a repertoire-size bias correction applied to TCR pairs. To estimate false discovery rates, a later analysis permuted the HLA or CMV assignments 20 times. In a later analysis, co-occurring TCRs were grouped with DBSCAN, and TCRdist sequence similarity was added when clustering was performed within HLA-allele-positive subsets. For co-occurrence clustering, repertoires with fewer than 30,000 or more than 120,000 public chains were excluded, along with about five repertoires with anomalous nucleotide sharing. TCRdb stores this immuneACCESS table with in-frame sequences only. Part of the clones is absent; in the studies checked, under half of the shortfall reflects unresolved V genes, and no reason is known for the rest. That table gives V, J and clone size, and the DNA gave D and trimming. The sample profile shows 150,000 to 200,000 clones; about 75% of them were found once. The top ten constitute around 4.6% of the sample.

Remarks on this clone: Its recognized antigen is unknown. Per-base qualities were not stored, and no clone one base away is much larger.

The cohort consisted of 670 or so healthy bone marrow donors. At the time of sampling, all cohort members were nominally healthy, though unrecorded immune exposures were likely present. The donor was CMV seropositive and was included in the group of 250 to 350 seropositive cohort members. Each donor provided a peripheral blood sample, and peripheral blood mononuclear cells were used for TCR beta sequencing. Genomic DNA extraction from the blood cell samples was performed with the Qiagen DNeasy Blood Extraction Kit. Source material: PBMCs. This sequence was found in a man aged 18 to 30 in good health and CMV-seropositive.

The bases read TGTGCCAGCAGCTTGTACCCAGTCCTTAACTCTGGAAACACCATATATTTT. The translation is CASSLYPVLNSGNTIYF. Here the chain combines TRBV7-6 and TRBJ1-3; the D segment cannot be called with confidence. The CDR3 has 17 amino acids, counting the end cysteine and phenylalanine. The kept DNA is CDR3 alone, 51 bases in frame from the first base. From a lookup of the germline V gene, CDR1 and CDR2 are SGHVS and FNYEAQ. V is reduced by 3 bases and J by 0 bases, leaving a spacing of 15 bases between them. Here the CDR3 is joined to the reference TRBV7-6 and TRBJ1-3 genes, and the full variable domain is: GAGVSQSPRYKVTKRGQDVALRCDPISGHVSLYWYRQALGQGPEFLTYFNYEAQQDKSGLPNDRFSAERPEGSISTLTIQRTEQRDSAMYRCASSLYPVLNSGNTIYFGEGSWLTVV.